This is a list of T cell receptor beta chains from one sample in a study of shared clonotypes between healthy human individuals. Assay: immunoSEQ multiplex PCR; the TCRdb copy retains only in-frame clones and omits some. The sample holds 450,000 to 650,000 clones; around 77% are singletons and the top ten take around 12%. Input material: PBMCs. These receptors all stem from a woman between 35 and 50 years old in good health. Some clones in this sample may be carry-over from other donors' samples. Each CDR3 is given with its conserved first and last residue. D genes are given only for firm matches. The listing skips clone size in some rows; elsewhere it reads once, few, many or a size class.

j_call	clone_size	v_call	d_call	cdr3_nt	cdr3_aa
TRBJ2-7	many	TRBV5-4	NA	TGTGCCAGCAGCTTGGAGGGCTACGAGCAGTACTTC	CASSLEGYEQYF
TRBJ1-1	NA	TRBV23-1	NA	TGCGCCAGCAGGCTCTCGCGGGGGAGGTATACTGAAGCTTTCTTT	CASRLSRGRYTEAFF
TRBJ1-4	NA	TRBV7-2	NA	TGTGCCAGCAGCTTAGATTGGGACCCCACAACTAATGAAAAACTGTTTTTT	CASSLDWDPTTNEKLFF
TRBJ2-7	few	TRBV15	NA	TGTGCCACCAGCAGAGATGAGGGTTACGAGCAGTACTTC	CATSRDEGYEQYF
TRBJ1-5	NA	TRBV2	NA	TGTGCCAGCAGCGGGCGAGGGTGGTCGGGCAATCAGCCCCAGCATTTT	CASSGRGWSGNQPQHF
TRBJ2-7	NA	TRBV2	NA	TGTGCCAGCTGGGCCAGGGTATCCTACGAGCAGTACTTC	CASWARVSYEQYF
TRBJ2-7	NA	TRBV27	NA	TGTGCCACCACATTTGGCGAGCAGTACTTC	CATTFGEQYF
TRBJ2-5	NA	TRBV19	NA	TGTGCCAGTAGTCTCCGCCGACTAGAAGGAACGGAGACCCAGTACTTC	CASSLRRLEGTETQYF
TRBJ2-7	NA	TRBV25-1	NA	TGTGCCAGCAGTGAATTGGCAGGACACTACGAGCAGTACTTC	CASSELAGHYEQYF
TRBJ1-2	NA	TRBV28	NA	TGTGCCAGCAGCGAAACAGGGCCGGCGTATGGCTACACCTTC	CASSETGPAYGYTF
TRBJ1-1	NA	TRBV19	NA	TGTGCCAGTCGACACACCAGCACAGGAGGGAAAGCTTTCTTT	CASRHTSTGGKAFF
TRBJ2-3	once	TRBV9	TRBD2	TGTGCCAGCAGCGTGGGAGCGGGGGGTGGGGCAGATACGCAGTATTTT	CASSVGAGGGADTQYF
TRBJ2-3	NA	TRBV28	TRBD2	TGTGCCAGCAGACCAGACAGGGGAGCGTTTAGCGGGAGGGCTAAGGATACGCAGTATTTT	CASRPDRGAFSGRAKDTQYF
TRBJ2-3	NA	TRBV5-1	TRBD2	TGCGCCAGCAGCTTGCTGGGGGGAGGGCCGGCAGATACGCAGTATTTT	CASSLLGGGPADTQYF
TRBJ1-3	NA	TRBV7-2	TRBD1	TGTGCCAGCAGCTTAGAGGGGGCTTGGGGAAACACCATATATTTT	CASSLEGAWGNTIYF
TRBJ1-2	once	TRBV7-2	TRBD1	TGTGCCAGCAGCATAGGAGACAGGGACTACACCTTC	CASSIGDRDYTF
TRBJ2-4	once	TRBV28	NA	TGTGCCAGCAGTTTATTTGGAAGCAGCGCCAAAAACATTCAGTACTTC	CASSLFGSSAKNIQYF
TRBJ2-5	few	TRBV5-4	TRBD1	TGTGCCAGCAGCCCCGGGACAGGGGTAGGGGAGACCCAGTACTTC	CASSPGTGVGETQYF
TRBJ2-7	NA	TRBV7-9	NA	TGTGCCAGCAGCGATGGAGCGGGCTCCTGGGAGCAGTACTTC	CASSDGAGSWEQYF
TRBJ2-2	few	TRBV11-3	NA	TGTGCCAGCAGCTTAGACGCGGACACCGGGGAGCTGTTTTTT	CASSLDADTGELFF
TRBJ1-2	NA	TRBV11-3	NA	TGTGCCAGCAGCGATAAGGGCTATGGCTACACCTTC	CASSDKGYGYTF
TRBJ1-2	NA	TRBV6-1	TRBD1	TGTGCCGGACAGACTGGGACAGGATTCAACTATGGCTACACCTTC	CAGQTGTGFNYGYTF
TRBJ2-2	NA	TRBV28	NA	TGTGCCAGCAGGAAGAGATCCGGGGAGCTGTTTTTT	CASRKRSGELFF
TRBJ1-1	once	TRBV28	NA	TGTGCCAGCAGAGAAACAGGTGAAGCTTTCTTT	CASRETGEAFF
TRBJ2-1	NA	TRBV9	NA	TGTGCCAGCAGCGTCACAGGAGGCAATGAGCAGTTCTTC	CASSVTGGNEQFF
TRBJ1-2	NA	TRBV9	NA	TGTGCCAGCAGCGTAGTCCCCCGACAGGCAGGTGACTATGGCTACACCTTC	CASSVVPRQAGDYGYTF
TRBJ2-5	few	TRBV10-3	TRBD2	TGTGCCATCAGTTCAGGACTAGCGGGAGTTGATCAAGAGACCCAGTACTTC	CAISSGLAGVDQETQYF
TRBJ1-2	NA	TRBV5-6	TRBD1	TGTGCCAGCAGCTTGTGGCAGGGGGCGGGTGGCTACACCTTC	CASSLWQGAGGYTF
TRBJ2-5	NA	TRBV7-8	NA	TGTGCCAGCAGCTCCAACCGGGGCGGCCATGCGACCCAGTACTTC	CASSSNRGGHATQYF
TRBJ2-4	NA	TRBV15	NA	TGTGCCACCAGCAGAGGCGGCTCCCCTGGCGGTGTAAACATTCAGTACTTC	CATSRGGSPGGVNIQYF
TRBJ2-2	NA	TRBV27	TRBD2	TGTGCCAGCAGTTTAACATTACCGGGACTAGCGGGAATGGCCGGGGAGCTGTTTTTT	CASSLTLPGLAGMAGELFF
TRBJ2-3	NA	TRBV18	TRBD2	TGTGCCAGCTCACCAGTGGCGGGAGAGAAAAATACGCAGTATTTT	CASSPVAGEKNTQYF
TRBJ2-2	NA	TRBV5-1	NA	TGCGCCAGCAGCTTGCTACCCGTTTTCCCGAACACCGGGGAGCTGTTTTTT	CASSLLPVFPNTGELFF
TRBJ2-2	NA	TRBV27	TRBD2	TGTGCCAGCAGGACTAGCGGGTACACCGGGGAGCTGTTTTTT	CASRTSGYTGELFF
TRBJ1-2	NA	TRBV12-2	NA	TGTGCAAGTCGCTCAGTGAGCGGGACAGGGCAAGGCTACACCTTC	CASRSVSGTGQGYTF
TRBJ2-4	NA	TRBV27	NA	TGTGCCAGCAGTTTATTTGGGATAAGAAAAAACATTCAGTACTTC	CASSLFGIRKNIQYF
TRBJ1-2	NA	TRBV19	TRBD1	TGTGCCAGTAGTCCAGACAGGGAAGGTGGCTACACCTTC	CASSPDREGGYTF
TRBJ1-5	NA	TRBV28	TRBD1	TGTGCCAGCAGCCCCGACAGGGTCACGATCCTCAATCAGCCCCAGCATTTT	CASSPDRVTILNQPQHF
TRBJ1-2	many	TRBV14	NA	TGTGGTAGGTCGGGGGGCTATGGCTACACCTTC	CGRSGGYGYTF
TRBJ1-5	NA	TRBV28	NA	TGTGCCAGCAGTAACCCGGGAGGTCAGCCCCAGCATTTT	CASSNPGGQPQHF